These 19 T cell receptor beta chains were sequenced from one sample in a study of T cell repertoires in cytomegalovirus infection. What these receptors recognize is not known. In TCRdb, the reads were re-called with MiXCR into one record per CDR3 protein. The repertoire holds roughly 500,000 distinct CDR3 sequences, with roughly a third as singletons. The sequenced sample was cultured PBMCs, obtained from culture after CMV antigen stimulation. All receptors come from a human donor in good health (CMV status not recorded). Some clones in this sample may be carry-over from other donors' samples.

This chain uses TRBV28 with TRBJ2-7, with a weak D call TRBD2 (5 bases). Trimming took off 10 bases at V and 4 bases at J, with 11 bases between the two ends. From germline, CDR1 is MDHEN and CDR2 SYDVKM. This CDR3 is built from 11 residues. The CDR3 nucleotides read TGTGCCACAGAGGGCCAATACGAGCAGTACTTC. This gives the protein CATEGQYEQYF.

This clonotype occurred many times. The genes are TRBV19 and TRBJ2-1; D possibly corresponds to TRBD2 (5 bases). Germline-derived CDR1 and CDR2 are LNHDA and SQIVND (reference sequence). Trimming removed 5 bases at V and 0 bases at J, with 11 bases between. This CDR3 has 15 residues. CDR3 DNA: TGTGCCAGTAGTCTCGCCGGGGTCTCCTACAATGAGCAGTTCTTC. It specifies CASSLAGVSYNEQFF.

CDR3 bases: TGTGCCAGCAGCTGGGGTGGAAATGGGGATACGCAGTATTTT. Protein product: CASSWGGNGDTQYF. The chain couples TRBV11-3 to TRBJ2-3; D unclear. V was clipped by 4 bases and J by 6 bases, with 14 bases between them. Germline V gene data show CDR1 as SGHNT and CDR2 as YENEEA. This CDR3 region has 14 residues.

The chain employs TRBV7-4 and TRBJ2-1, with TRBD2 identical over 10 bases. Germline V CDR1 and CDR2: SGHVT, SQSDAQ. The CDR3 has 17 amino acids. Trimming took 4 bases from V and 7 from J; bases not matched to a gene: 13. CDR3 DNA sequence: TGTGCCAGCAGCTCAAGCCGTCTAGCGGGAGTAGGAAATGAGCAGTTCTTC. It encodes CASSSSRLAGVGNEQFF.

The chain links TRBV29-1 to TRBJ2-7; the D is unclear. V lost 6 bases, J lost 0 bases, and 12 bases lay in between. The CDR3 covers 13 residues. Germline CDR1 is SQVTM and CDR2 is ANQGSEA. The CDR3 reads CSVKPRVSYEQYF. Written as DNA, the CDR3 is TGCAGCGTAAAGCCCAGAGTCTCCTACGAGCAGTACTTC.

The chain employs TRBV10-3 and TRBJ2-5; the D gene could be TRBD1 or TRBD2 (5 bases each). This CDR3 is built from 15 residues. V lost 6 bases, J lost 3 bases, and 17 bases lay in between. Germline V gene data show CDR1 as ENHRY and CDR2 as SYGVKD. This chain's CDR3 is CAIRIGIGAEETQYF. Written as DNA, the CDR3 is TGTGCCATCAGGATCGGGATTGGGGCAGAAGAGACCCAGTACTTC.

Only a few counts were recorded for this clonotype. The chain uses TRBV14 and TRBJ1-6; a possible D gene is TRBD1 (6 bases). In germline, CDR1 is SGHDN, CDR2 FVKESK. V lost 4 bases, J lost 7 bases, and 11 bases lay in between. This CDR3 is built from 14 residues. In nucleotides, the CDR3 is TGTGCCAGCAGCCGAGGACAGCAAAATTCACCCCTCCACTTT. It encodes CASSRGQQNSPLHF.

This clonotype has a handful of counts. The V gene is TRBV7-2, the J gene TRBJ1-5, with TRBD1 as a possible D gene (6 bases). Germline V lookup: CDR1 SGHTA, CDR2 FQGNSA. Trimming left V 5 bases short and J 6 bases short, with 17 bases between. The CDR3 runs 15 residues. The CDR3 coding sequence is TGTGCCAGCAGCCAGGATACAGGGAGATTTCAGCCCCAGCATTTT. It encodes CASSQDTGRFQPQHF.

This clonotype has more than one count but fewer than ten. DNA for the CDR3: TGCGCCAGCAGCCAAGAATGGGCACGGCTGAACACTGAAGCTTTCTTT. This encodes CASSQEWARLNTEAFF. The chain carries TRBV4-3 and TRBJ1-1; D gene unclear. With 0 bases removed from V and 0 bases from J, the gap between germline ends came to 11 bases. Germline-derived CDR1 and CDR2 are LGHNA and YSLEER. The CDR3 has 16 amino acids.

This clonotype was counted between two and nine times. The chain links TRBV12-3 or TRBV12-4 to TRBJ1-1; D uncertain. V lost 5 bases and J lost 11, with 12 bases in between. The CDR3 runs to 11 residues. CDR3 in DNA: TGTGCCAGCAGTCGGAGACTTTGGGCTTTCTTT. Its translation: CASSRRLWAFF.

V usage is TRBV9 and J usage is TRBJ1-4; tentatively, D is TRBD1 (6 bases). The germline CDR1 and CDR2 sequences are SGDLS and YYNGEE. This CDR3 has 12 residues. The V and J ends lost 7 bases and 8 bases respectively, with 12 bases between them. The CDR3 spells CASRGQSEKLFF. CDR3 DNA: TGTGCCAGCCGGGGGCAAAGCGAAAAACTGTTTTTT. The full variable domain, with the rest looked up from reference TRBV9 and TRBJ1-4, is DSGVTQTPKHLITATGQRVTLRCSPRSGDLSVYWYQQSLDQGLQFLIQYYNGEERAKGNILERFSAQQFPDLHSELNLSSLELGDSALYFCASRGQSEKLFFGSGTQLSVL.

In this sample, this clonotype turned up once. Here the CDR3 DNA reads TGTGCCTGGAGCTTAGGACAGGGGGCAGGCGAGCAGTACTTC. It encodes CAWSLGQGAGEQYF. The genes are TRBV30 and TRBJ2-7; 11 nucleotides match TRBD1. This CDR3 spans 14 amino acids. CDR1 is GTSNPN, CDR2 SVGIG, per germline (reference sequence). V shed 3 bases, J shed 6 bases, and the junction held 7 bases outside the gene matches.

CDR3 nucleotides: TGTGCCAGCTCCGGGACAGGGGCTCCGGTGGAGCTGTTTTTT. Translated, it gives CASSGTGAPVELFF. The V gene is TRBV6-6, the J gene TRBJ2-2, with TRBD1 matching over 10 bases. Germline V gene data show CDR1 as MNHNY and CDR2 as SVGAGI (reference sequence). The CDR3 length is 14 residues. V shed 8 bases, J shed 10 bases, and the junction held 10 bases outside the gene matches.

Only a few counts were recorded for this clonotype. The chain joins TRBV10-3 to TRBJ1-5, with TRBD1 matching over 8 bases. CDR1 ENHRY and CDR2 SYGVKD come from the germline V gene. Trimming took 2 bases from V and 6 from J; bases not matched to a gene: 0. CDR3 length: 13 amino acids. This CDR3 reads CAISEDRGQPQHF. CDR3 sequence (DNA): TGTGCCATCAGTGAGGACAGGGGTCAGCCCCAGCATTTT.

This clonotype came up many times. This chain joins TRBV28 and TRBJ1-1; D perhaps matches TRBD1 (5 bases). Deletions cut 2 bases from V and 5 bases from J, with 12 bases between. The CDR3 loop spans 14 amino acids. Looked up from germline, CDR1 is MDHEN and CDR2 is SYDVKM. CDR3 nucleotide sequence: TGTGCCAGCAGTTTAGGGGAGGGGTGGACTGAAGCTTTCTTT. This translates into CASSLGEGWTEAFF.

V gene TRBV19 combines with J gene TRBJ1-2; maybe TRBD1 (6 bases). Trimming removed 6 bases from V and 4 bases from J, with 21 bases in between. Germline V lookup: CDR1 LNHDA, CDR2 SQIVND (reference sequence). This CDR3 is 16 amino acids long. Here the CDR3 DNA reads TGTGCCAGTAGCCATGGGATGGCAGGGGAGGTCTATGGCTACACCTTC. As protein: CASSHGMAGEVYGYTF. The variable domain in full, with the rest retrieved from reference TRBV19 and TRBJ1-2, is DGGITQSPKYLFRKEGQNVTLSCEQNLNHDAMYWYRQDPGQGLRLIYYSQIVNDFQKGDIAEGYSVSREKKESFPLTVTSAQKNPTAFYLCASSHGMAGEVYGYTFGSGTRLTVV.

V usage is TRBV27 and J usage is TRBJ2-7; unclear D gene. V was trimmed by 10 bases and J by 0 bases, leaving 13 bases between them. Germline values: CDR1 MNHEY, CDR2 SMNVEV (reference sequence). This CDR3 contains 13 residues. The CDR3 bases are TGTGCCACCGCACCCCAGAGCTCCTACGAGCAGTACGTC. It translates to CATAPQSSYEQYV.

The CDR3 coding sequence is TGCGCCAGCAGTGATTGGCTAGCGGGAGAGGAGCAGTTCTTC. The encoded protein is CASSDWLAGEEQFF. The rearrangement uses TRBV10-2 and TRBJ2-1; 10 nucleotides agree with TRBD2. V shed 3 bases, J shed 10 bases, and the junction held 6 bases outside the gene matches. CDR1 is WSHSY and CDR2 is SAAADI in the germline V gene. The CDR3 has 14 amino acids.

This rearrangement joins TRBV6-1 to TRBJ2-2; 13 bases are a match to TRBD2. This CDR3 comprises 16 residues. Germline V gives CDR1 MNHNS, CDR2 SASEGT. Unmatched junction bases numbered 7, after V lost 5 bases and J lost 7 bases. The CDR3, as DNA: TGTGCCAGCAGTACTGGGACTAGCGGGACGGTCGGGGAGCTGTTTTTT. Translating it yields CASSTGTSGTVGELFF.